This T cell receptor beta chain was retrieved from a study of blood T cell repertoires in COVID-19. Study context: From the United States, Italy and Spain came samples of acute and convalescent COVID-19.

Germline V CDR1 and CDR2: MDHEN, SYDVKM. V was trimmed by 4 bases and J by 5 bases, leaving 5 bases between them. The CDR3 spans 11 residues. In the study's own analysis: Amplification from reference gene primers served as the basis for estimated nucleated cell counts. Here immunoSEQ multiplex PCR was the method, and the copy in TCRdb shows in-frame clones only, minus some. The DNA was the basis for D and trimming; V, J and clone size are from that table. Here the sample spans roughly 190,000 clones, about 80% being singletons. The clonotype comes from a man between 25 and 39 years old with active or convalescent COVID-19. Sequenced: peripheral blood. The J gene is TRBJ1-2, the V gene TRBV28; no clear D. CDR3 coding DNA: TGTGCCAGCAGTTCGGTATATGGCTACACCTTC. Amino acids: CASSSVYGYTF.